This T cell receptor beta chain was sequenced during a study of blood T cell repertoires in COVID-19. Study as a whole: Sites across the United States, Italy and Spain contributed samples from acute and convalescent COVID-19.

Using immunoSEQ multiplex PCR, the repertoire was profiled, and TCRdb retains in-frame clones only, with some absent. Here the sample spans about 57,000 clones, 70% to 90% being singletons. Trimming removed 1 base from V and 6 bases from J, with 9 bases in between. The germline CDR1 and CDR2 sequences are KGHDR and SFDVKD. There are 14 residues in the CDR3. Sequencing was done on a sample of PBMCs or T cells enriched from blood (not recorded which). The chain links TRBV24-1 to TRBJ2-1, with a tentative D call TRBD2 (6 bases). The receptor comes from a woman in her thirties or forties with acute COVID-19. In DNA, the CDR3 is TGTGCCACCAGTGATTTTGGGGACTTCAATGAGCAGTTCTTC. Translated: CATSDFGDFNEQFF.